The present T cell receptor beta chain was sequenced within a study of cytomegalovirus exposure and HLA in healthy donors. CDR1 PRHDT and CDR2 FYEKMQ come from the germline V gene (reference sequence). The germline V and J ends were trimmed by 3 bases and 5 bases, with 20 bases remaining between them. This CDR3 has 16 amino acids. Repertoires were generated with immunoSEQ multiplex PCR, while TCRdb's copy carries only in-frame clones and drops some. The sample records fewer than 90,000 clones, roughly 94% being singletons. The material sequenced was PBMCs. V is TRBV13 and J is TRBJ2-7; TRBD2 might be the D (6 bases). The sequence was obtained from a woman aged 18-29 years in good health and CMV-seronegative. CDR3 nucleotide sequence: TGTGCCAGCAGCTTCCGGGACTCCCGATCCGTCCACGAGCAGTACTTC. Translated: CASSFRDSRSVHEQYF.